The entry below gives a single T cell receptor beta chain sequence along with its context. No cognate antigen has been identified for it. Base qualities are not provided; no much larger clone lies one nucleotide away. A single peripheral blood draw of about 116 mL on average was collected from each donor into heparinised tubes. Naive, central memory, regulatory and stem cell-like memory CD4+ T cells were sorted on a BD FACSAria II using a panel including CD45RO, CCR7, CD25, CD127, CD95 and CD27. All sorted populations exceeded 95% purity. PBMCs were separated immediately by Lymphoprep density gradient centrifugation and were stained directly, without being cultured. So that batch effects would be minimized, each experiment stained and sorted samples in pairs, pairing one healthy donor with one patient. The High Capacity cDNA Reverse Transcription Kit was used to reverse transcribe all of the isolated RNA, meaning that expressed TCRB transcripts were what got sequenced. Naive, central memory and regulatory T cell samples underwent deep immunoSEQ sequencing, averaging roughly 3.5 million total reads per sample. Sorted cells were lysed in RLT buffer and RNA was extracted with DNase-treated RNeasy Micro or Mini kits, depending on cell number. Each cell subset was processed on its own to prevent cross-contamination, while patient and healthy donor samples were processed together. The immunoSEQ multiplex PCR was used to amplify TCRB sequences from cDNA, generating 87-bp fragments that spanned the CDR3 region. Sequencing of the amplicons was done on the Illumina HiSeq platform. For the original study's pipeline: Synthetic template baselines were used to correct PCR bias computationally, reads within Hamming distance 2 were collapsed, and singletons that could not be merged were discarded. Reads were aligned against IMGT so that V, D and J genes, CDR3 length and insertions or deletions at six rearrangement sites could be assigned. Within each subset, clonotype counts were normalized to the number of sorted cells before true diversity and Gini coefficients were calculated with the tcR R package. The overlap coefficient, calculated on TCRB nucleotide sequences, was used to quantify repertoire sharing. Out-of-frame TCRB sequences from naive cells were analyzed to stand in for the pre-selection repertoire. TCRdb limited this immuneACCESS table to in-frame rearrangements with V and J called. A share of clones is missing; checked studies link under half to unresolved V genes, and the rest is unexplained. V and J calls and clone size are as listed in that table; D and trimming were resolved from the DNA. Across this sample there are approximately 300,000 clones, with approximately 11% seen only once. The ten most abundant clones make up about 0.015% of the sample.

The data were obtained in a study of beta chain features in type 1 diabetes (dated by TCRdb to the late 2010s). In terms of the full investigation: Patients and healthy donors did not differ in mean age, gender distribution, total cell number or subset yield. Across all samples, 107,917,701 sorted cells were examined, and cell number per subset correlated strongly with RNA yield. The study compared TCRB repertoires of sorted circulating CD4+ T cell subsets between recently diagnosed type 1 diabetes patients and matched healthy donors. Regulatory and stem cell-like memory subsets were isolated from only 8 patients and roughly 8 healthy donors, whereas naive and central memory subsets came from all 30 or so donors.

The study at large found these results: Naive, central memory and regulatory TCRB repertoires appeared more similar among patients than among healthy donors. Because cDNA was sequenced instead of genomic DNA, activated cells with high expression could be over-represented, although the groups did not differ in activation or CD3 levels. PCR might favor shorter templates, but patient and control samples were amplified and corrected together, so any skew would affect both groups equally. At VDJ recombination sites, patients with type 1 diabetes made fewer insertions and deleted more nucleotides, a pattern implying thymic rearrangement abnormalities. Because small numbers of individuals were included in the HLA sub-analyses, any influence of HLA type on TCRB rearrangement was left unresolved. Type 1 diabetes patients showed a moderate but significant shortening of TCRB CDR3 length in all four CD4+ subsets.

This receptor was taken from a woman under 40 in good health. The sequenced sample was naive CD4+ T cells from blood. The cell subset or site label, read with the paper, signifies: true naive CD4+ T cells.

Here is the DNA: TGCGCCAGCAGCACCGGGACAACGAACACTGAAGCTTTCTTT. It is translated as CASSTGTTNTEAFF. Recombination linked TRBV5-1 to TRBJ1-1; perhaps TRBD1 is the D gene, with 6 bases matching. Reading the germline V gene gives CDR1 SGHRS and CDR2 YFSETQ. The CDR3 has 14 amino acids, counting the end cysteine and phenylalanine. Just the 42-base CDR3 DNA is kept, in frame starting at base 1. V is clipped by 4 bases and J by 1 base, and the sequence between their germline boundaries is 11 bases long.